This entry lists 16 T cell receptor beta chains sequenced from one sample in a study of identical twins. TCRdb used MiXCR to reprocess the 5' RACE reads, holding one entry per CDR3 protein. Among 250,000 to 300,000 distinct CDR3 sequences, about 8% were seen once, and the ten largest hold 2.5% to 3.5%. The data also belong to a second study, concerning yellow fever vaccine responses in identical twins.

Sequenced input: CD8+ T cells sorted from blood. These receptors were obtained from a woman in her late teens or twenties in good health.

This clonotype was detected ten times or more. The CDR3 coding sequence is TGCAGCGTTGTAGCGGTGTACAATGAGCAGTTCTTC. This encodes CSVVAVYNEQFF. The V and J genes are TRBV29-1 and TRBJ2-1; D possibly corresponds to TRBD2 (6 bases). Germline V gene lookup returns CDR1 SQVTM and CDR2 ANQGSEA. This CDR3 is 12 amino acids long. The V end lost 4 bases, the J end lost 4 bases, and 8 bases lay between the germline ends.

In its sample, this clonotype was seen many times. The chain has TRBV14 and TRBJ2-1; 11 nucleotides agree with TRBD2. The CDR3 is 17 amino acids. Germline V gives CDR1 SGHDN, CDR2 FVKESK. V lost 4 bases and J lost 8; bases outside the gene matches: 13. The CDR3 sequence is CASSRWVLAGGEDEQFF. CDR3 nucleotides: TGTGCCAGCAGCCGGTGGGTCCTAGCGGGAGGTGAGGATGAGCAGTTCTTC.

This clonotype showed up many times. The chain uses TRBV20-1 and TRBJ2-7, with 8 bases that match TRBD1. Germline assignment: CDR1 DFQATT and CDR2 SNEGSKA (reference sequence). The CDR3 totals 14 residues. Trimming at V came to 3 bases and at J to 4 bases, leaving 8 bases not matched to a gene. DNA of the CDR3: TGCAGTGCTAGGACGGACAGGGACGCTTACGAGCAGTACTTC. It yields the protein CSARTDRDAYEQYF.

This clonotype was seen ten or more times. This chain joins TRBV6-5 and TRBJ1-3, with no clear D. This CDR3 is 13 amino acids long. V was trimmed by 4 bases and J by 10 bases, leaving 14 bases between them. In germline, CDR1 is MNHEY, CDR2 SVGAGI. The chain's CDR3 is CASSWMAGGTIYF. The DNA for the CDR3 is TGTGCCAGCAGTTGGATGGCGGGAGGGACCATATATTTT.

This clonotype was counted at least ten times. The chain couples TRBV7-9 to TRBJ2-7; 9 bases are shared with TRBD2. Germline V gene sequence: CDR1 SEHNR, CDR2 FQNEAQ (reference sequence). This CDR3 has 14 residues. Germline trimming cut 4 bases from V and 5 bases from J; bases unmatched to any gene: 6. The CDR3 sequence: CASSWAGGPDEQYF. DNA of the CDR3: TGTGCCAGCAGCTGGGCGGGAGGGCCGGACGAGCAGTACTTC. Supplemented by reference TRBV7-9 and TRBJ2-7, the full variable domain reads DTGVSQNPRHKITKRGQNVTFRCDPISEHNRLYWYRQTLGQGPEFLTYFQNEAQLEKSRLLSDRFSAERPKGSFSTLEIQRTEQGDSAMYLCASSWAGGPDEQYFGPGTRLTVT.

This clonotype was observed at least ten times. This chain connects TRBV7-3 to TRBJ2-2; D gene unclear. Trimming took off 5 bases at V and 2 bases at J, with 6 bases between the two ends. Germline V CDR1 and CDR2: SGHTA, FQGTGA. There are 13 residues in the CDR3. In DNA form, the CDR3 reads TGTGCCAGCAGCCCGATAAACACCGGGGAGCTGTTTTTT. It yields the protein CASSPINTGELFF.

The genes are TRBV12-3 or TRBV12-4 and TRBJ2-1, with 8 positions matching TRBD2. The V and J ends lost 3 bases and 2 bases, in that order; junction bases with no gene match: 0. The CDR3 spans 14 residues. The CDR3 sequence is CASSFSGTYNEQFF. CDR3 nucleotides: TGTGCCAGCAGTTTTAGCGGGACCTACAATGAGCAGTTCTTC.

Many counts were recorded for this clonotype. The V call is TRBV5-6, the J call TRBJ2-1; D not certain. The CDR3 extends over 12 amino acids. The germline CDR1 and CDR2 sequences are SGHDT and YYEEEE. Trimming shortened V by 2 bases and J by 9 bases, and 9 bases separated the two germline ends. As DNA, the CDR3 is TGTGCCAGCAGCTTAGTAGGCAGTGAGCAGTTCTTC. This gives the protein CASSLVGSEQFF.

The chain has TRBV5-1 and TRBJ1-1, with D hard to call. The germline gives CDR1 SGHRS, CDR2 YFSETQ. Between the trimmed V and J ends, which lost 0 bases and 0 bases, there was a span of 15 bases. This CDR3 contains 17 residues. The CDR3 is CASSLDGADAMNTEAFF. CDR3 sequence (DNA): TGCGCCAGCAGCTTGGATGGTGCAGATGCTATGAACACTGAAGCTTTCTTT.

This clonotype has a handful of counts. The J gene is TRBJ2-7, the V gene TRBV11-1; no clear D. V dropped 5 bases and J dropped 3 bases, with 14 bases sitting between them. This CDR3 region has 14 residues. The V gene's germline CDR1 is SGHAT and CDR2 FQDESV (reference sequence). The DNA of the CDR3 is TGTGCCAGCAGCCCAAACGATAACCACTACGAGCAGTACTTC. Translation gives CASSPNDNHYEQYF.

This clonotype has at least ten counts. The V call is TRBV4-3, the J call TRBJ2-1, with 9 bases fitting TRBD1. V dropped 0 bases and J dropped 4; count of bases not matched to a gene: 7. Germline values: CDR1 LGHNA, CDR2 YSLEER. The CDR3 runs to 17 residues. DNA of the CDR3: TGCGCCAGCAGCCAAGATCTTGGGACAGGGACTTACAATGAGCAGTTCTTC. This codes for CASSQDLGTGTYNEQFF.

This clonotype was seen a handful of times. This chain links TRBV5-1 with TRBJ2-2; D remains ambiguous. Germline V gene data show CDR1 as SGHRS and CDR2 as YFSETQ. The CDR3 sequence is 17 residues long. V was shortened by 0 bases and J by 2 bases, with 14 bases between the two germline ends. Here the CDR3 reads CASSLAVTEGNTGELFF. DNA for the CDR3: TGCGCCAGCAGCTTGGCCGTAACGGAAGGAAACACCGGGGAGCTGTTTTTT.

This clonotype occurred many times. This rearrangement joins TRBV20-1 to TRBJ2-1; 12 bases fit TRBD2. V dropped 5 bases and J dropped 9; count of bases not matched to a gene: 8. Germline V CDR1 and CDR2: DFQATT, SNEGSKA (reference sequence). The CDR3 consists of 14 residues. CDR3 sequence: CSAAVTSGSSEQFF. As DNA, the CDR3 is TGCAGTGCTGCCGTGACTAGCGGGAGTTCTGAGCAGTTCTTC.

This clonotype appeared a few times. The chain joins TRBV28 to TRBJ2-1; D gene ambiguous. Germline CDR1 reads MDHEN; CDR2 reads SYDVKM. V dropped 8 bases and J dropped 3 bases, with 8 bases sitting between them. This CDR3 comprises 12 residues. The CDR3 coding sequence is TGTGCCAGCGGGGTCGTCTACAATGAGCAGTTCTTC. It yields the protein CASGVVYNEQFF.

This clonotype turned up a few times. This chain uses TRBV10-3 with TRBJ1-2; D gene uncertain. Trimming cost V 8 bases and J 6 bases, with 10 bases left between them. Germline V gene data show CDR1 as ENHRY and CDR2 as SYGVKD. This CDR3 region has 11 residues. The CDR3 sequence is CAIVGEDGYTF. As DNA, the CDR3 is TGTGCCATCGTCGGAGAGGATGGCTACACCTTC.

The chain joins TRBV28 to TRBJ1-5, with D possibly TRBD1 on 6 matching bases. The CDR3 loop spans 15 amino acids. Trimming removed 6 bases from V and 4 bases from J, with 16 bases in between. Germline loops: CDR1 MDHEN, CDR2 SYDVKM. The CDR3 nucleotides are TGTGCCAGCAGCCCCCCCGGGACACTTAATCAGCCCCAGCATTTT. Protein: CASSPPGTLNQPQHF.